In this sample, the clone carrying this T cell receptor (beta chain) turned up many times. In germline, CDR1 is LGHNA, CDR2 YNFKEQ. After removal of 1 base from V and 0 bases from J, the junction contained 0 bases not matched to a gene. The CDR3 consists of 15 residues. The source of the sample is a study of human T cells and chemical hapten exposure. One entry per CDR3 protein results from TCRdb running MiXCR on the RACE reads. Among over 100,000 distinct CDR3 sequences listed, about a tenth were seen once. Regarding time point: patch test 2, 6 weeks after DPC sensitization. Treatment meaning: therapeutic diphenylcyclopropenone sensitization with weekly scalp DPC.

This chain joins TRBV4-2 and TRBJ2-1; 7 nucleotides line up with TRBD2. This TCR derives from a woman aged 40 to 55 with alopecia areata. Some clones in this sample may be carry-over from other donors' samples. The sequencing here drew on whole blood, taken in connection with sensitization to the hapten diphenylcyclopropenone (DPC). In nucleotides, the CDR3 is TGTGCCAGCAGCCAAGGACTAGCCTCCTACAATGAGCAGTTCTTC. It specifies CASSQGLASYNEQFF.